This T cell receptor beta chain stems from a study of blood T cells in healthy people across ages. With a J-beta primer mix and a sample-barcoded 5' primer, a second PCR ran about 7 to 11 cycles. Sequencing yielded, for each sample, at least 3 million paired-end reads carrying CDR3. TCRdb reprocessed the 5' RACE reads with MiXCR, giving one entry per CDR3 protein. The repertoire holds approximately 800,000 distinct CDR3 sequences, around 36% seen once, with 10% to 15% in the top ten. All donors came from Russia, were Caucasian and healthy, and spanned ages about 6 to 90. The CDR3 is made up of 13 amino acids. Deletions cut 1 base from V and 4 bases from J, with 7 bases between. CDR1 LGHNA and CDR2 YNFKEQ come from the germline V gene.

The sequenced sample was blood. The chain combines TRBV4-2 with TRBJ1-2; no clear D. This sequence was found in a man aged 18 to 35 in good health. DNA for the CDR3: TGTGCCAGCAGCCAAGGCCGGGGCTATGGCTACACCTTC. Amino acids: CASSQGRGYGYTF.